This T cell receptor beta chain was documented in a study of cytomegalovirus exposure and HLA in healthy donors. This clone was counted between two and nine times. What it binds is not known. Findings and limits, study-wide: Reports showed the classifier diagnosing cytomegalovirus status with high specificity and sensitivity. Roughly uniform sequencing depth across donors was assumed, possibly incorrectly.

The V gene's germline CDR1 is SGHVS and CDR2 FNYEAQ. The trim removed 6 bases at V and 2 bases at J, leaving 8 bases unmatched. There are 17 residues in the CDR3. The PCR contained 60 Vbeta and 13 Jbeta primers. Method: immunoSEQ multiplex PCR; TCRdb's copy keeps in-frame clones and lacks some. The repertoire holds 150,000 to 200,000 clones, with approximately 77% as singletons. This clonotype was sampled from a male donor in good health and CMV-seropositive. The sample comprised PBMCs. The chain recombines TRBV7-6 with TRBJ2-6, with 9 bases that match TRBD1. Written as DNA, the CDR3 is TGTGCCAGCAGACCAGGGACAGGGAAGACTGGGGCCAACGTCCTGACTTTC. This sequence encodes CASRPGTGKTGANVLTF. Based on the CDR3 plus reference TRBV7-6 and TRBJ2-6, the full variable domain is GAGVSQSPRYKVTKRGQDVALRCDPISGHVSLYWYRQALGQGPEFLTYFNYEAQQDKSGLPNDRFSAERPEGSISTLTIQRTEQRDSAMYRCASRPGTGKTGANVLTFGAGSRLTVL.